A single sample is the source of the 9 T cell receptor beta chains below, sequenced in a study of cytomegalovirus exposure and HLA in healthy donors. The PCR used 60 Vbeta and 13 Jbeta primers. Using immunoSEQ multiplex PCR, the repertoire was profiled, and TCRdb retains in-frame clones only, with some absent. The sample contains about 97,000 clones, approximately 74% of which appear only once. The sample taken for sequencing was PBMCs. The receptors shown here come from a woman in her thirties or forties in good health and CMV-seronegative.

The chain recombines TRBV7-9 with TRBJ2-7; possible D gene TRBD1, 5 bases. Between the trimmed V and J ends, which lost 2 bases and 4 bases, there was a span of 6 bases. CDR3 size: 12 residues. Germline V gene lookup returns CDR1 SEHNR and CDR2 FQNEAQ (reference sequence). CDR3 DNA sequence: TGTGCCAGCAGCTTACAGGGTTACGAGCAGTACTTC. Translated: CASSLQGYEQYF.

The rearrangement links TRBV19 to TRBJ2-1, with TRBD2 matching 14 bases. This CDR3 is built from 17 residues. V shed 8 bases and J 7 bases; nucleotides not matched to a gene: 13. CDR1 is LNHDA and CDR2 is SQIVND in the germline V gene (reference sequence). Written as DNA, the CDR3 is TGTGCCAGTGGGACTAGCGGGGGCCCAACGGTCGTAAATGAGCAGTTCTTC. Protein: CASGTSGGPTVVNEQFF.

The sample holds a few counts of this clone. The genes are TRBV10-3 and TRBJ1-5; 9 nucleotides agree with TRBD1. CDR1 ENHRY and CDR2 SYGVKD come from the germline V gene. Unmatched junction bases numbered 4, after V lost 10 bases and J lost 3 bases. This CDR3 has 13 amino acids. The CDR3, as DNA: TGTGCCAGCGGGGACAGGGTCAATCAGCCCCAGCATTTT. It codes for CASGDRVNQPQHF.

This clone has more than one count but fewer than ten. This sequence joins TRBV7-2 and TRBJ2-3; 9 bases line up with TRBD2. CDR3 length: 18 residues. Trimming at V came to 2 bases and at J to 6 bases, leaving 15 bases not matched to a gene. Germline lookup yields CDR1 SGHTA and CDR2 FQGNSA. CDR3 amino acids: CASSLFRVGGGAGDTQYF. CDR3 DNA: TGTGCCAGCAGCTTATTTAGGGTCGGCGGGGGGGCCGGGGATACGCAGTATTTT.

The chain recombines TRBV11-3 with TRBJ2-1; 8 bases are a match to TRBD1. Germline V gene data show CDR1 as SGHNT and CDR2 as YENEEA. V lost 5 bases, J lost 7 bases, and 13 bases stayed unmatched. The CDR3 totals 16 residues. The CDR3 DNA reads TGTGCCAGCAGCCCCCAGGGGGCCCCAAGTCAAAATGAGCAGTTCTTC. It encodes CASSPQGAPSQNEQFF.

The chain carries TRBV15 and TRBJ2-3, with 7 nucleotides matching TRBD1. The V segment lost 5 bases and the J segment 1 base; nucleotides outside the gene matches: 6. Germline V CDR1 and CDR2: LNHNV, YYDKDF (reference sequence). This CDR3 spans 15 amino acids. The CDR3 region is CATSPTGTGTDTQYF. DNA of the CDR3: TGTGCCACCAGCCCAACCGGGACAGGCACAGATACGCAGTATTTT.

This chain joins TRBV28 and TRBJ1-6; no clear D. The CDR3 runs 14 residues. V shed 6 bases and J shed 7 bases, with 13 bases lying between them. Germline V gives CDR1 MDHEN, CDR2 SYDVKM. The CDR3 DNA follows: TGTGCCAGCAGAGACGGGGTTGTGAATTCACCCCTCCACTTT. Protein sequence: CASRDGVVNSPLHF.

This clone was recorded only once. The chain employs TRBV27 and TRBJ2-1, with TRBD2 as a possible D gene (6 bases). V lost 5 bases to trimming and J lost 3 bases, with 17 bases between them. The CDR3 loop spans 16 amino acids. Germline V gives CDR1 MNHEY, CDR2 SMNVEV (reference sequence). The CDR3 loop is CASSPMGLVGYNEQFF. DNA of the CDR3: TGTGCCAGCAGTCCGATGGGACTGGTCGGCTACAATGAGCAGTTCTTC.

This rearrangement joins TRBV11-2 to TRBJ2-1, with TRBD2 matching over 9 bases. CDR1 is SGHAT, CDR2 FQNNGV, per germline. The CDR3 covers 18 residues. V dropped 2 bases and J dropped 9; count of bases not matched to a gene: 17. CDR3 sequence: CASSLLLVWGAGGTEQFF. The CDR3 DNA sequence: TGTGCCAGCAGCTTATTGTTGGTCTGGGGAGCGGGAGGTACTGAGCAGTTCTTC.